What follows describes a single TCR beta chain. This clonotype was detected ten times or more. This receptor's antigen is unknown. Per-nucleotide qualities are absent, and no much larger clonotype sits a single base away. This sample was taken from a study of Graves' ophthalmopathy and Graves' hyperthyroidism (dated by TCRdb to the late 2010s). In the study overall: Peripheral blood was collected at initial diagnosis, before any treatment. The study used TCR beta repertoire signatures to distinguish Graves' ophthalmopathy from Graves' hyperthyroidism and to predict progression to ophthalmopathy. In total, 135 blood samples were TCR-sequenced: approximately 42 ophthalmopathy, approximately 80 hyperthyroidism and around 17 hyperthyroidism-to-ophthalmopathy patients. To explore V-J signatures that separate ophthalmopathy from hyperthyroidism, a discovery set of more than 95 patients was enrolled, consisting of 40 to 45 with ophthalmopathy and around 57 with stable hyperthyroidism. For independent validation, a separate cohort was made up of approximately 19 hyperthyroidism patients plus 17 patients who later progressed from hyperthyroidism to ophthalmopathy. In over 5 hyperthyroidism patients, the T-cell repertoire of thyroid tissue was compared with the T-cell repertoire of blood. Following sample collection, hyperthyroidism patients were given methimazole at a starting dose of 30 mg daily, and ophthalmopathy patients were given high-dose intravenous methylprednisolone. For training and testing, the 80 to 100 patients in the discovery cohort were randomly divided in a 7:3 ratio. Results and caveats for the whole study, not just this receptor: In cross-validation, the 13-signature model distinguished ophthalmopathy from stable hyperthyroidism with less than 90% sensitivity and 81.08% specificity, while in the test set the corresponding values were approximately 80% and 75%. Most expanded thyroid clonotypes with frequency above 0.001 were also detected in blood, suggesting blood repertoires may reflect the thyroid immune response. No statistical method was used to set the sample size in advance, and the investigators knew which group each participant was assigned to. In validation, the model predicted ophthalmopathy progression with 70.59% sensitivity and roughly 72% specificity; approximately 12 predicted patients were CT-confirmed with GO in a median of approximately six months.

Spanning cysteine to phenylalanine, the CDR3 consists of 12 amino acids. Here the CDR3 DNA is all that survives: 36 bases in frame from base 1. Trimming removed 8 bases from V and 3 bases from J, leaving 10 bases between the germline ends. For repertoire sequencing, the TCR beta CDR3 regions were amplified from RNA transcripts. HTBI primers and the Qiagen OneStep RT-PCR kit were used in a first-round RT-PCR, which was followed by a second-round multiplex PCR, size selection and purification. The libraries underwent paired-end sequencing with 100 bp reads on an Illumina HiSeq2000. The authors' pipeline ran thus. SOAPnuke was used to process the reads, removing any read that contained adapters or uncalled bases, had a mean Phred below 15, or lacked an exact match to the constant primer or identifier. COPE v1.2.5 was used to merge the high-quality paired reads. Each unique nucleotide sequence was defined as a clonotype, and clonotypes were aligned to IMGT TRB V, D and J references with MiTCR v1.1. Only V-J combinations with frequency above 0.0001 were analysed, covering approximately 99% of repertoires. For each V-J combination, a TCR clonal expansion and chaos score was defined as the ratio of F50 clonal expansion to chaos observed in the TCRdist matrix. Features were reduced by Welch's t-statistics and random forest to 10 to 15 V-J combinations, which fed a naive Bayes classifier. The Morisita-Horn index was used to measure how similar the thyroid and blood repertoires were. TCRdb ran its own pipeline on the public reads, namely fastp trimming at Q25 and MiXCR clone calling, and kept in-frame beta chains. One record per CDR3 amino acid sequence lists the most common genes and DNA. These V and J calls are TCRdb output, not the study's own analysis. The sample has roughly 480,000 distinct CDR3 sequences on record, around 15% of them singletons. The ten most abundant clones make up 8% to 10% of the sample.

Ophthalmopathy patients were characterized by moderately to severely active disease, a Clinical Activity Score of at least 3, a NOSPECS grade of at least 4, and a disease duration under 3 months. Patients with other autoimmune diseases, uncontrolled infections, pregnancy or lactation were excluded. Diagnosis relied on clinical symptoms, serum thyroxine, TRAb, thyroid ultrasound and orbital computed tomography. Using Ficoll-Paque density gradient centrifugation, PBMCs were isolated from 8.5 to 10 ml of fresh peripheral blood. Total RNA was extracted using Trizol reagent, and RNA quality was checked on an Agilent 2100 Bioanalyzer.

Material: blood. This receptor was taken from a woman under 40 with Graves' ophthalmopathy. Donor details come from another sample of the same person, matched by shared clones. Recombination linked TRBV12-3 or TRBV12-4 to TRBJ1-2; a tentative D call is TRBD1 (5 bases match). The nucleotides read TGTGCCAGCCGAGGAGGGGACTATGGCTACACCTTC. This yields the protein CASRGGDYGYTF.